Listed here is a single T cell receptor (beta chain). This entry belongs to a study of T cells in Graves' hyperthyroidism and ophthalmopathy. Amplified TCR beta CDR3 regions came from RNA transcripts. First-round RT-PCR targeting the TCR CDR3 was performed with the HTBI primer set. One entry per CDR3 protein, called by TCRdb with MiXCR from the multiplex PCR reads. This sample carries 400,000 or so distinct CDR3 sequences, more than 12% of them seen once, and the ten largest clones take about 20%. From germline, CDR1 is SGHTA and CDR2 FQGNSA. This CDR3 contains 17 residues. Trimming took 5 bases from V and 1 from J; bases not matched to a gene: 11.

This chain connects TRBV7-2 to TRBJ2-3; 8 bases map to TRBD2. The specimen sequenced was blood. This clonotype was obtained from a woman younger than 45 with Graves' ophthalmopathy. CDR3 residues: CASSGGWLRGGTDTQYF. The CDR3 bases are TGTGCCAGCAGCGGGGGTTGGTTGCGGGGGGGCACAGATACGCAGTATTTT.